Each of the 28 T cell receptor beta chains below was sequenced from the same sample in a study of CD8+ T cells in alopecia areata. Following RNA extraction, reverse transcription yielded cDNA that acted as the sequencing template. Profiled with immunoSEQ multiplex PCR; TCRdb holds only in-frame clones, not every one. The data show 75,000 to 100,000 clones, roughly 47% seen once. The sequencing input was CD4+ T cells sorted from blood. Every receptor here comes from a human donor with alopecia areata.

This clone was seen a handful of times. The chain has TRBV28 and TRBJ1-2, with 7 nucleotides matching TRBD1. Per the germline V gene, CDR1 is MDHEN and CDR2 is SYDVKM. The length of the CDR3 is 14 residues. The J segment lost 3 bases and the V segment lost 2 bases, leaving 3 bases of the junction unmatched. CDR3 in amino acids: CASSLGGQYYGYTF. CDR3 nucleotides: TGTGCCAGCAGTTTAGGGGGACAGTACTATGGCTACACCTTC.

A single count supports this clone. The chain recombines TRBV2 with TRBJ1-3; D ambiguous. This CDR3 has 14 amino acids. CDR1 is SNHLY, CDR2 FYNNEI, per germline. V shed 9 bases and J shed 0 bases, with 12 bases lying between them. Here the CDR3 reads CARSTAYSGNTIYF. For the CDR3, the DNA is TGTGCCAGAAGCACCGCGTACTCTGGAAACACCATATATTTT.

This chain connects TRBV29-1 to TRBJ2-5; perhaps TRBD2 as D (5 bases). The CDR3 totals 12 residues. V lost 7 bases to trimming and J lost 5 bases, with 14 bases between them. Per germline, CDR1 SQVTM and CDR2 ANQGSEA. This chain's CDR3 is CSAGWTRETQYF. In DNA, the CDR3 is TGCAGCGCGGGGTGGACCCGGGAGACCCAGTACTTC.

The rearrangement uses TRBV5-1 and TRBJ2-1; 7 bases align to TRBD2. V shed 8 bases and J 5 bases; nucleotides not matched to a gene: 13. The germline V gene encodes CDR1 SGHRS and CDR2 YFSETQ. CDR3 length: 15 amino acids. The CDR3 region is CASTNPASGNNEQFF. The CDR3 coding sequence is TGCGCCAGTACTAATCCGGCTAGCGGAAACAATGAGCAGTTCTTC.

The gene calls are TRBV6-5 and TRBJ2-7, with D uncertain. V lost 4 bases and J lost 2, with 9 bases in between. CDR1 and CDR2 (germline): MNHEY, SVGAGI. This CDR3 has 13 residues. The CDR3 sequence: CASSFRATYEQYF. The CDR3 DNA follows: TGTGCCAGCAGTTTCCGGGCGACCTACGAGCAGTACTTC.

This clone was recorded once. This chain links TRBV11-2 with TRBJ1-5; D gene ambiguous. With 6 bases removed from V and 4 bases from J, the gap between germline ends came to 10 bases. Per the germline V gene, CDR1 is SGHAT and CDR2 is FQNNGV. CDR3 length: 13 amino acids. The CDR3 here is CASSLLVNQPQHF. The CDR3 bases are TGTGCCAGCAGTCTTCTTGTAAATCAGCCCCAGCATTTT. Full variable domain (rest looked up from reference TRBV11-2 and TRBJ1-5): EAGVAQSPRYKIIEKRQSVAFWCNPISGHATLYWYQQILGQGPKLLIQFQNNGVVDDSQLPKDRFSAERLKGVDSTLKIQPAKLEDSAVYLCASSLLVNQPQHFGDGTRLSIL.

The rearrangement uses TRBV29-1 and TRBJ1-5; weak D call: TRBD1 (5 bases). The CDR3 runs 12 residues. Germline V gives CDR1 SQVTM, CDR2 ANQGSEA. V lost 5 bases, J lost 7 bases, and 12 bases lay in between. The CDR3 nucleotides read TGCAGCGTTAGGGGCTCGGGACAGCCCCAGCATTTT. Amino acids: CSVRGSGQPQHF.

The chain employs TRBV5-1 and TRBJ2-7; D gene uncertain. Germline V gene data show CDR1 as SGHRS and CDR2 as YFSETQ. V lost 1 base, J lost 5 bases, and 19 bases lay in between. The CDR3 runs to 16 residues. The CDR3 nucleotides read TGCGCCAGCAGCTTGAACGGTCAGCCAGAATGGGACGAGCAGTACTTC. It is translated as CASSLNGQPEWDEQYF.

This chain uses TRBV2 with TRBJ1-1, with 9 bases that match TRBD1. The CDR3 runs 13 residues. The germline V gene has CDR1 SNHLY and CDR2 FYNNEI. V was pared by 7 bases and J by 8 bases, with 8 bases of the junction left unmatched. Here the CDR3 DNA reads TGTGCCAGCACCCAGGACAGGGGACCCGAAGCTTTCTTT. It yields the protein CASTQDRGPEAFF.

The rearrangement links TRBV11-2 to TRBJ2-2; D is possibly TRBD2 (6 bases). The CDR3 extends over 15 amino acids. Germline V gene sequence: CDR1 SGHAT, CDR2 FQNNGV. V shed 3 bases and J shed 4 bases, with 12 bases lying between them. The CDR3 DNA follows: TGTGCCAGCAGCTTTGTAGTCGGGGGCACCGGGGAGCTGTTTTTT. This gives the protein CASSFVVGGTGELFF.

This clone was counted between two and nine times. This chain joins TRBV28 and TRBJ2-7; D not certain. The germline gives CDR1 MDHEN, CDR2 SYDVKM. This CDR3 comprises 15 residues. V gave up 7 bases and J gave up 3 bases, with 19 bases separating them. The CDR3 bases are TGTGCCAGCACCTCATTGTTAGGTGGGGACTACGAGCAGTACTTC. Residues: CASTSLLGGDYEQYF.

In its sample, this clone was seen a few times. The chain joins TRBV29-1 to TRBJ2-1; TRBD2 agrees at 11 bases. The CDR3 covers 13 residues. In germline, CDR1 is SQVTM, CDR2 ANQGSEA. V lost 7 bases and J lost 8; bases outside the gene matches: 7. For the CDR3, the DNA is TGCAGCGGCGGGCTAGCGGGAGGTTATGAGCAGTTCTTC. Protein sequence: CSGGLAGGYEQFF.

The chain recombines TRBV29-1 with TRBJ2-3, with D perhaps TRBD1 (6 bases). There are 14 residues in the CDR3. The germline V gene encodes CDR1 SQVTM and CDR2 ANQGSEA. V lost 2 bases, J lost 1 base, and 10 bases lay in between. CDR3 in amino acids: CSVETGHGTDTQYF. CDR3 nucleotides: TGCAGCGTTGAAACGGGACACGGCACAGATACGCAGTATTTT.

This clone was counted between two and nine times. The rearrangement joins TRBV30 to TRBJ2-6; D may be TRBD2 (5 bases). Germline loops: CDR1 GTSNPN, CDR2 SVGIG (reference sequence). The V end lost 7 bases, the J end lost 0 bases, and 16 bases lay between the germline ends. The CDR3 contains 16 residues. DNA of the CDR3: TGTGCCTCCCCCTCCGGGGTTCTCTCTGGGGCCAACGTCCTGACTTTC. This encodes CASPSGVLSGANVLTF. Filled out from reference TRBV30 and TRBJ2-6, the complete variable domain reads SQTIHQWPATLVQPVGSPLSLECTVEGTSNPNLYWYRQAAGRGLQLLFYSVGIGQISSEVPQNLSASRPQDRQFILSSKKLLLSDSGFYLCASPSGVLSGANVLTFGAGSRLTVL.

The V call is TRBV10-3, the J call TRBJ2-5, with 10 bases fitting TRBD2. The V gene end was trimmed by 2 bases and the J gene end by 4 bases; junction bases not matched to a gene: 4. The CDR3 has 15 amino acids. Germline V gives CDR1 ENHRY, CDR2 SYGVKD. In DNA form, the CDR3 reads TGTGCCATCAGTGAGGCTAGCGGGAGAGGAGAGACCCAGTACTTC. This codes for CAISEASGRGETQYF.

The V gene is TRBV29-1, the J gene TRBJ1-1; D uncertain. V lost 4 bases and J 3 bases, leaving 12 bases between the germline ends. The CDR3 has 13 residues. Germline V gene lookup returns CDR1 SQVTM and CDR2 ANQGSEA. CDR3 DNA sequence: TGCAGCGTTGCATCCCGCCCTTACACTGAAGCTTTCTTT. The encoded protein is CSVASRPYTEAFF.

V and J are TRBV7-8 and TRBJ1-5; D remains ambiguous. V was pared by 4 bases and J by 2 bases, with 12 bases between. The CDR3 covers 15 residues. Germline V gives CDR1 SGHVS, CDR2 FQNEAQ. CDR3 DNA sequence: TGTGCCAGCAGCTCCATCCGGGGTGGCAATCAGCCCCAGCATTTT. It codes for CASSSIRGGNQPQHF.

The V gene is TRBV4-3, the J gene TRBJ2-1; TRBD2 might be the D (6 bases). The CDR3 contains 15 residues. Germline CDR1 LGHNA, CDR2 YSLEER. Trimming took 2 bases from V and 4 from J, leaving 12 bases between them. The CDR3 DNA is TGCGCCAGCAGCCAAACCGGGACTCGTTACAATGAGCAGTTCTTC. Protein product: CASSQTGTRYNEQFF.

CDR3: CASSRRDGNQPQHF. DNA for the CDR3: TGTGCCAGCAGCCGGAGGGATGGCAATCAGCCCCAGCATTTT. The chain is built from TRBV2 and TRBJ1-5; the D is unclear. This CDR3 has 14 residues. The V gene lost 6 bases and the J gene lost 2 bases, with 11 bases spanning the gap. Looked up from germline, CDR1 is SNHLY and CDR2 is FYNNEI.

The chain links TRBV29-1 to TRBJ2-6; D is unresolved. Germline assignment: CDR1 SQVTM and CDR2 ANQGSEA. V was trimmed by 7 bases and J by 0 bases, leaving 4 bases between them. This CDR3 is 12 amino acids long. Here the CDR3 DNA reads TGCAGCGGATCCTCTGGGGCCAACGTCCTGACTTTC. This gives the protein CSGSSGANVLTF.

The genes are TRBV4-1 and TRBJ1-2, with unresolved D. Germline-derived CDR1 and CDR2 are MGHRA and YSYEKL. Trimming cost V 1 base and J 14 bases, with 11 bases left between them. The CDR3 is 11 amino acids. The CDR3 here is CASSQGPAVTF. DNA for the CDR3: TGCGCCAGCAGCCAAGGGCCCGCCGTGACCTTC.

V is TRBV30 and J is TRBJ2-1; the match to TRBD2 covers 9 bases. This CDR3 is 15 amino acids long. Germline V gene data show CDR1 as GTSNPN and CDR2 as SVGIG (reference sequence). The V gene end was trimmed by 2 bases and the J gene end by 4 bases; junction bases not matched to a gene: 6. CDR3 sequence (DNA): TGTGCCTGGAGTACCGGGACTAGCCAGTACAATGAGCAGTTCTTC. Translation: CAWSTGTSQYNEQFF.

This chain connects TRBV4-1 to TRBJ2-3; tentative D call: TRBD2 (5 bases). The CDR3 length is 13 residues. Trimming took 6 bases from V and 1 from J, leaving 8 bases between them. Germline CDR1 is MGHRA and CDR2 is YSYEKL. CDR3 sequence: CASRGAGTDTQYF. The DNA for the CDR3 is TGCGCCAGCAGAGGAGCGGGCACAGATACGCAGTATTTT.

The rearrangement uses TRBV2 and TRBJ2-5; D is perhaps TRBD1 (6 bases). Deletions cut 5 bases from V and 3 bases from J, with 16 bases between. The CDR3 is 15 amino acids. Germline assignment: CDR1 SNHLY and CDR2 FYNNEI. CDR3 DNA: TGTGCCAGCAGTTATCAACAGGGTTGGGAAGAGACCCAGTACTTC. Translated, it gives CASSYQQGWEETQYF.

This clone was picked up a small number of times. CDR3 bases: TGCAGCGTCGACTTGAGGGGAGACCCGGGCAATGAGCAGTTCTTC. This sequence encodes CSVDLRGDPGNEQFF. The rearrangement joins TRBV29-1 to TRBJ2-1; D might be TRBD1 or TRBD2, each matching 5 bases. This CDR3 contains 15 residues. Per the germline V gene, CDR1 is SQVTM and CDR2 is ANQGSEA. The V end lost 6 bases, the J end lost 6 bases, and 21 bases lay between the germline ends.

This clone was seen at least ten times. This rearrangement joins TRBV18 to TRBJ1-1; D is possibly TRBD1 (5 bases). This CDR3 region has 16 residues. The germline V and J ends were trimmed by 1 base and 5 bases, with 17 bases remaining between them. Per the germline V gene, CDR1 is KGHSH and CDR2 is LQKENI. In nucleotides, the CDR3 is TGTGCCAGCTCACCACACGTCCAGGGATCGACGACTGAAGCTTTCTTT. Its protein is CASSPHVQGSTTEAFF.

This rearrangement joins TRBV29-1 to TRBJ2-3, with 8 bases lining up with TRBD2. V lost 7 bases, J lost 3 bases, and 9 bases stayed unmatched. CDR1 and CDR2 from the germline V gene are SQVTM and ANQGSEA. The CDR3 sequence is 14 residues long. In nucleotides, the CDR3 is TGCAGCGCAGGAACTAGCGGAAAAACAGATACGCAGTATTTT. Amino acid sequence: CSAGTSGKTDTQYF.

With respect to this clone: This same CDR3 is encoded by further DNA sequences in the sample. The chain links TRBV29-1 to TRBJ1-5, with a tentative D call TRBD1 (5 bases). The CDR3 consists of 12 residues. Germline CDR1 is SQVTM and CDR2 is ANQGSEA. V lost 4 bases, J lost 3 bases, and 7 bases lay in between. CDR3 DNA: TGCAGCGTTGGGACACTCAATCAGCCCCAGCATTTT. This codes for CSVGTLNQPQHF.